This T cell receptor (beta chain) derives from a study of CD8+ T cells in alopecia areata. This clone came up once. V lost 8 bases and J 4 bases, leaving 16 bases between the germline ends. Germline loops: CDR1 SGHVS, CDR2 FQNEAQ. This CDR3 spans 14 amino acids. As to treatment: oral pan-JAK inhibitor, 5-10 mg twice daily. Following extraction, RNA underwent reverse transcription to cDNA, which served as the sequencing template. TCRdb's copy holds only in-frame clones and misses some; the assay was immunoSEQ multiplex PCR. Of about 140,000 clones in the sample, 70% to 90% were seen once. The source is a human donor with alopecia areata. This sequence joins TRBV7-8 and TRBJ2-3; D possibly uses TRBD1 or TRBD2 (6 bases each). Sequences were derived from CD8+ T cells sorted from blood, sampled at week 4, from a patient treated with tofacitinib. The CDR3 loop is CASGSPGGPDTQYF. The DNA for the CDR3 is TGTGCCAGCGGGTCCCCCGGGGGCCCAGATACGCAGTATTTT. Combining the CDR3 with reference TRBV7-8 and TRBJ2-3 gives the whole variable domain GAGVSQSPRYKVAKRGQDVALRCDPISGHVSLFWYQQALGQGPEFLTYFQNEAQLDKSGLPSDRFFAERPEGSVSTLKIQRTQQEDSAVYLCASGSPGGPDTQYFGPGTRLTVL.